Following are 20 T cell receptor beta chains from one sample sequenced in a study of molecular identifiers for immune sequencing clone quantification. One entry per CDR3 protein results from TCRdb running MiXCR on the PCR reads. The repertoire consists of about 630,000 distinct CDR3 sequences, with over 25% occurring once and the leading ten covering about 0.81%. The material sequenced was naive CD8+ T cells from blood, with Jurkat cell RNA spiked in. Subset meaning: FACS-sorted CD8+CD4-CCR7+CD45RA+ naive T cells. These receptors all stem from a human donor in good health. Some libraries in this study had Jurkat cell RNA spiked in.

Concerning this clonotype itself: Possible read error: a much larger clone is one base away. V is TRBV5-6 and J is TRBJ2-4; D ambiguous. The CDR3 extends over 14 amino acids. The germline gives CDR1 SGHDT, CDR2 YYEEEE. As DNA, the CDR3 is TGTGCCAGCAGCTTGAGCTACGAGGACCACATTCAGCACTTC. It codes for CASSLSYEDHIQHF. The whole variable domain, remainder taken from reference TRBV5-6 and TRBJ2-4, is DAGVTQSPTHLIKTRGQQVTLRCSPKSGHDTVSWYQQALGQGPQFIFQYYEEEERQRGNFPDRFSGHQFPNYSSELNVNALLLGDSALYLCASSLSYEDHIQHFGAGTRLSVL.

The sample holds a few counts of this clonotype. The V call is TRBV7-9, the J call TRBJ1-5, with 7 bases aligning to TRBD1. Germline lookup yields CDR1 SEHNR and CDR2 FQNEAQ (reference sequence). After removal of 1 base from V and 5 bases from J, the junction contained 8 bases not matched to a gene. This CDR3 has 16 amino acids. The CDR3 here is CASSLEGAGVHQPQHF. Here the CDR3 DNA reads TGTGCCAGCAGCTTAGAGGGGGCAGGCGTACATCAGCCCCAGCATTTT.

The J gene is TRBJ2-6, the V gene TRBV12-3 or TRBV12-4, with D perhaps TRBD1 (5 bases). CDR3 length: 20 residues. V lost 6 bases, J lost 2 bases, and 26 bases lay in between. Written as DNA, the CDR3 is TGTGCCAGCAGCTCAGAGTTAATTGAAGACAGTCACCCTGGGGCCAACGTCCTGACTTTC. Amino acid sequence: CASSSELIEDSHPGANVLTF.

The J gene is TRBJ2-1, the V gene TRBV9; 8 bases are a match to TRBD2. The V gene's germline CDR1 is SGDLS and CDR2 YYNGEE. This CDR3 comprises 17 residues. Trimming cost V 0 bases and J 2 bases; bases outside gene matches: 7. CDR3 sequence (DNA): TGTGCCAGCAGCGTAGCGGTTAGCGGGATAACCTACAATGAGCAGTTCTTC. Protein product: CASSVAVSGITYNEQFF.

To note about this clonotype: This could be a read error, since a much larger clone is one nucleotide away. V gene TRBV6-6 combines with J gene TRBJ1-1, with unresolved D. Per germline, CDR1 MNHNY and CDR2 SVGAGI (reference sequence). The CDR3 spans 10 residues. The CDR3 DNA reads TGTACCAGTGCGAACACTGAAGCTTTCTTT. Its protein product is CTSANTEAFF.

For this clonotype: This may come from a read error, since a much larger clone is one base off. The chain has TRBV14 and TRBJ2-3; 9 nucleotides align to TRBD2. In germline, CDR1 is SGHDN, CDR2 FVKESK. This CDR3 has 17 amino acids. The CDR3 DNA follows: TGTGCCAGCAGCCAAGATTCCCTAGCGGGGTGGAGAGATGCGCAGTATTTT. Protein sequence: CASSQDSLAGWRDAQYF.

This clonotype was counted only a few times. The chain is built from TRBV7-2 and TRBJ2-5; 13 bases line up with TRBD2. The CDR3 has 18 residues. With 3 bases clipped from V and 5 bases from J, the junction kept 12 bases outside the gene matches. CDR1 and CDR2 (germline): SGHTA, FQGNSA. CDR3 protein: CASSLPLAGGPLLETQYF. CDR3 DNA sequence: TGTGCCAGCAGCTTGCCACTAGCGGGAGGGCCTCTCTTGGAGACCCAGTACTTC. Using reference TRBV7-2 and TRBJ2-5 for the parts outside the CDR3, the full variable domain is GAGVSQSPSNKVTEKGKDVELRCDPISGHTALYWYRQSLGQGLEFLIYFQGNSAPDKSGLPSDRFSAERTGGSVSTLTIQRTQQEDSAVYLCASSLPLAGGPLLETQYFGPGTRLLVL.

This chain links TRBV5-6 with TRBJ2-2; TRBD1 matches at 8 bases. This CDR3 is 16 amino acids long. V shed 7 bases, J shed 4 bases, and the junction held 12 bases outside the gene matches. The germline gives CDR1 SGHDT, CDR2 YYEEEE. The CDR3 sequence: CASGLRGQGITGELFF. The CDR3 DNA reads as TGTGCCAGCGGACTCCGAGGACAGGGTATCACCGGGGAGCTGTTTTTT.

This clonotype was detected many times. The V call is TRBV6-2 or TRBV6-3, the J call TRBJ2-3, with D perhaps matching TRBD2 (5 bases). The germline CDR1 and CDR2 sequences are MNHEY and SVGEGT. The CDR3 is 14 amino acids. V was cut by 9 bases and J by 2 bases, with 15 bases left in between. The CDR3 DNA reads TGTGCCAGTCAGTTGGAGGATTTCACAGATACGCAGTATTTT. This gives the protein CASQLEDFTDTQYF.

This clonotype was counted between two and nine times. The chain employs TRBV30 and TRBJ2-2, with D possibly called TRBD1 or TRBD2 (5 bases each). Germline-derived CDR1 and CDR2 are GTSNPN and SVGIG (reference sequence). This CDR3 is 13 amino acids long. The ends were cut back, 2 bases at V and 6 bases at J, with 10 bases in the middle. The CDR3 sequence: CAWSLGVPGELFF. The DNA for the CDR3 is TGTGCCTGGAGTTTGGGGGTCCCCGGGGAGCTGTTTTTT.

This clonotype was observed at least ten times. V and J are TRBV2 and TRBJ2-4; no clear D gene. Between the trimmed V and J ends, which lost 1 base and 0 bases, there was a span of 7 bases. CDR3 length equals 15 residues. Germline-derived CDR1 and CDR2 are SNHLY and FYNNEI. In DNA form, the CDR3 reads TGTGCCAGCAGTGAAGAGGGTCTAGCCAAAAACATTCAGTACTTC. Its protein product is CASSEEGLAKNIQYF.

This clonotype was counted many times. The chain joins TRBV7-8 to TRBJ2-7; D might be TRBD2 (6 bases). This CDR3 spans 16 amino acids. CDR1 is SGHVS, CDR2 FQNEAQ, per germline. Trimming took off 3 bases at V and 2 bases at J, with 17 bases between the two ends. In nucleotides, the CDR3 is TGTGCCAGCAGCTTGACGGGACTTAACGCCGCCTACGAGCAGTACTTC. Its translation: CASSLTGLNAAYEQYF.

This clonotype was counted between two and nine times. A read error is possible here, since a much larger clone lies one base away. The rearrangement uses TRBV11-2 and TRBJ2-1; D gene unclear. The CDR3 contains 12 residues. CDR1 and CDR2 (germline): SGHAT, FQNNGV. CDR3 region: CASSVENLEQFF. The CDR3 region has the DNA TGTGCCAGCAGCGTAGAAAATCTAGAGCAGTTCTTC.

This clonotype has just a few counts. The J gene is TRBJ2-2, the V gene TRBV7-9, with D perhaps matching TRBD2 (7 bases). CDR3 size: 18 residues. CDR1 SEHNR and CDR2 FQNEAQ come from the germline V gene (reference sequence). Trimming stripped 5 bases from V and 1 base from J, with 20 bases between. CDR3 sequence reads: CASSQILRGALNTGELFF. CDR3 DNA: TGTGCCAGCAGCCAAATCCTCCGGGGGGCCTTGAACACCGGGGAGCTGTTTTTT.

This clonotype was detected a few times. V is TRBV6-5 and J is TRBJ2-2; D uncertain. CDR1 and CDR2 from the germline V gene are MNHEY and SVGAGI. This CDR3 spans 12 amino acids. Trimming took off 6 bases at V and 6 bases at J, with 8 bases between the two ends. DNA of the CDR3: TGTGCCAGCAGAATTCTCCCCGGGGAGCTGTTTTTT. It translates to CASRILPGELFF.

Ten or more counts support this clonotype. This rearrangement joins TRBV12-3 or TRBV12-4 to TRBJ2-3; 9 bases are a match to TRBD2. The V segment lost 6 bases and the J segment 4 bases; nucleotides outside the gene matches: 8. The CDR3 is made up of 15 amino acids. The CDR3 is CASSWEREEADTQYF. CDR3 sequence (DNA): TGTGCCAGCAGCTGGGAGCGGGAGGAGGCAGATACGCAGTATTTT.

This clonotype was seen ten or more times. This chain connects TRBV27 to TRBJ1-1; D gene unclear. The CDR3 sequence is 13 residues long. The V gene's germline CDR1 is MNHEY and CDR2 SMNVEV (reference sequence). The V gene lost 2 bases and the J gene lost 5 bases, with 9 bases spanning the gap. In DNA, the CDR3 is TGTGCCAGCAGTTTAACTTCAGTAACTGAAGCTTTCTTT. It encodes CASSLTSVTEAFF.

The table lists this clonotype with many counts. The chain employs TRBV27 and TRBJ2-7; D is possibly TRBD2 (7 bases). CDR3 length: 15 residues. V was cut by 0 bases and J by 3 bases, with 12 bases left in between. CDR1 MNHEY and CDR2 SMNVEV come from the germline V gene (reference sequence). CDR3 in amino acids: CASSLSVGGHYEQYF. CDR3 DNA sequence: TGTGCCAGCAGTTTATCCGTGGGGGGGCACTACGAGCAGTACTTC.

This clonotype was found a few times. The genes are TRBV6-5 and TRBJ2-2; 9 bases match TRBD2. Trimming removed 5 bases from V and 7 bases from J; junction bases left unmatched: 14. Germline CDR1 reads MNHEY; CDR2 reads SVGAGI. There are 17 residues in the CDR3. CDR3 loop: CASSQGVASGIFGELFF. Written as DNA, the CDR3 is TGTGCCAGCAGTCAGGGGGTGGCTAGCGGGATTTTCGGGGAGCTGTTTTTT.

This clonotype was observed many times. V gene TRBV2 combines with J gene TRBJ2-5; 8 bases fit TRBD1. The CDR3 contains 18 residues. The junction had 15 bases not matched to a gene; V was cut back by 6 bases and J by 0 bases. Germline V gene data show CDR1 as SNHLY and CDR2 as FYNNEI. The CDR3: CASSEGTGSVLYQETQYF. As DNA, the CDR3 is TGTGCCAGCAGCGAGGGGACAGGTTCCGTCCTGTACCAAGAGACCCAGTACTTC.